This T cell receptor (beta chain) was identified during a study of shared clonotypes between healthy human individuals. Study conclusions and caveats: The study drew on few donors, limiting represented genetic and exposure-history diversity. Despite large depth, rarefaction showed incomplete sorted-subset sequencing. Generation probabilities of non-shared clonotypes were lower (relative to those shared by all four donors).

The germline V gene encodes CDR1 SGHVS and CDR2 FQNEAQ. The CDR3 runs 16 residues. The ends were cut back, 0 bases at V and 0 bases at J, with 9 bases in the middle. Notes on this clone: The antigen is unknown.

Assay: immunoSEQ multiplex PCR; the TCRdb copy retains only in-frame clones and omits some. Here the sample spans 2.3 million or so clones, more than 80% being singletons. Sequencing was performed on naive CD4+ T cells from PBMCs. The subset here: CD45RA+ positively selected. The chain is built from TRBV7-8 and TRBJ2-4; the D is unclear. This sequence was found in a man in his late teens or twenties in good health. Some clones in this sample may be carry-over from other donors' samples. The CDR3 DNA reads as TGTGCCAGCAGCTTAGCGCCTTATCAAGCCAAAAACATTCAGTACTTC. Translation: CASSLAPYQAKNIQYF.